This T cell receptor (beta chain) appears in the sequencing data of a study of long-term antiretroviral therapy in people with HIV. Every donor had one or more pre-ART and two or more post-ART PBMC samples. The authors ran the immunoSEQ assay, v3.0, at survey level. TCRdb keeps only in-frame clones here, not all; method: immunoSEQ multiplex PCR. The sample lists 21,000 or so clones; around 82% were seen once. A remark on this clone: Its target is unknown.

The V and J ends lost 3 bases and 6 bases, in that order; junction bases with no gene match: 4. CDR3 length: 14 amino acids. Germline assignment: CDR1 SGHRS and CDR2 YFSETQ. The study, taken as a whole, reports: When set beside controls, HIV repertoires had CDR3 length ranges that were narrower.

V is TRBV5-1 and J is TRBJ1-4; TRBD1 matches at 8 bases. This TCR derives from a man aged 45-65 years with HIV. The source material was unsorted PBMCs, sampled at the start of antiretroviral therapy. Here the CDR3 DNA reads TGCGCCAGCAGCTCCGAGACAGGGGATGAAAAACTGTTTTTT. Protein sequence: CASSSETGDEKLFF.